Following are 8 T cell receptor beta chains from one sample sequenced in a study of blood T cell repertoires in COVID-19. Libraries were prepared by immunoSEQ multiplex PCR; TCRdb keeps only in-frame clonotypes and omits some of them. The sample lists about 170,000 clones; about 85% were seen once. Sequencing was performed on peripheral blood. The receptors stem from an elderly woman with COVID-19, enrolled during active disease.

The CDR3 coding sequence is TGTGCCAGCAGTAAAGGTCGGGGGTCACCCCTCCACTTT. Its translation is CASSKGRGSPLHF. The chain employs TRBV12-3 or TRBV12-4 and TRBJ1-6, with a weak D call TRBD1 (5 bases). The CDR3 is 13 residues long. The ends were cut back, 5 bases at V and 10 bases at J, with 12 bases in the middle.

Concerning this clone itself: The same CDR3 also results from other DNA sequences found in this sample. The chain employs TRBV5-1 and TRBJ1-1, with 7 bases aligning to TRBD1. The V segment lost 4 bases and the J segment 1 base; nucleotides outside the gene matches: 4. The CDR3 contains 14 residues. Germline values: CDR1 SGHRS, CDR2 YFSETQ. CDR3 protein: CASSLGGANTEAFF. CDR3 DNA: TGCGCCAGCAGCCTAGGGGGCGCGAACACTGAAGCTTTCTTT.

For the CDR3, the DNA is TGTGCCAGCAGTTTTCCCATCGACCTTGGGAGCTCTGGAAACACCATATATTTT. Amino acid sequence: CASSFPIDLGSSGNTIYF. This chain links TRBV28 with TRBJ1-3, with unresolved D. The V end lost 3 bases, the J end lost 0 bases, and 18 bases lay between the germline ends. This CDR3 is 18 amino acids long. Germline CDR1 MDHEN, CDR2 SYDVKM.

The chain couples TRBV3-1 (or the pseudogene TRBV3-2) to TRBJ1-4; maybe TRBD1 (5 bases). Trimming cost V 6 bases and J 8 bases, with 13 bases left between them. CDR1 LGHDT and CDR2 YNNKEL come from the germline V gene (reference sequence). The CDR3 sequence is 13 residues long. In nucleotides, the CDR3 is TGTGCCAGCAGGAGCGACAGTCGGGAAAAACTGTTTTTT. It yields the protein CASRSDSREKLFF.

This clone has more than one count but fewer than ten. CDR3 nucleotides: TGTGCCAGCAGCTTGAGGACAGGGGCTATTTCTTCTAATGAAAAACTGTTTTTT. It specifies CASSLRTGAISSNEKLFF. The chain combines TRBV5-6 with TRBJ1-4; 9 bases are shared with TRBD1. CDR1 SGHDT and CDR2 YYEEEE come from the germline V gene. CDR3 length: 18 residues. The V gene end was trimmed by 1 base and the J gene end by 3 bases; junction bases not matched to a gene: 10.

The sample holds a few counts of this clone. J is TRBJ2-6 and V is TRBV19; D possibly corresponds to TRBD2 (6 bases). The germline gives CDR1 LNHDA, CDR2 SQIVND (reference sequence). V was cut by 10 bases and J by 0 bases, with 19 bases left in between. The CDR3 has 17 amino acids. The CDR3 DNA reads TGTGCCATAGCCCCGGGACTCACGACCTCTGGGGCCAACGTCCTGACTTTC. It is translated as CAIAPGLTTSGANVLTF.

The chain has TRBV14 and TRBJ1-2; TRBD1 matches 7 bases. J was trimmed by 1 base and V by 4 bases; bases with no gene match: 6. Germline V CDR1 and CDR2: SGHDN, FVKESK. The CDR3 loop spans 15 amino acids. As DNA, the CDR3 is TGTGCCAGCAGCCCCGGGACAGTCAATAACTATGGCTACACCTTC. Amino acids: CASSPGTVNNYGYTF.

This rearrangement joins TRBV12-3 or TRBV12-4 to TRBJ1-3; 9 bases match TRBD1. V lost 5 bases to trimming and J lost 15 bases; unmatched junction nucleotides: 8. The CDR3 length is 12 residues. In DNA, the CDR3 is TGTGCCAGCAGTCTTACTCCGGGACAGGGATATTTT. It is translated as CASSLTPGQGYF.